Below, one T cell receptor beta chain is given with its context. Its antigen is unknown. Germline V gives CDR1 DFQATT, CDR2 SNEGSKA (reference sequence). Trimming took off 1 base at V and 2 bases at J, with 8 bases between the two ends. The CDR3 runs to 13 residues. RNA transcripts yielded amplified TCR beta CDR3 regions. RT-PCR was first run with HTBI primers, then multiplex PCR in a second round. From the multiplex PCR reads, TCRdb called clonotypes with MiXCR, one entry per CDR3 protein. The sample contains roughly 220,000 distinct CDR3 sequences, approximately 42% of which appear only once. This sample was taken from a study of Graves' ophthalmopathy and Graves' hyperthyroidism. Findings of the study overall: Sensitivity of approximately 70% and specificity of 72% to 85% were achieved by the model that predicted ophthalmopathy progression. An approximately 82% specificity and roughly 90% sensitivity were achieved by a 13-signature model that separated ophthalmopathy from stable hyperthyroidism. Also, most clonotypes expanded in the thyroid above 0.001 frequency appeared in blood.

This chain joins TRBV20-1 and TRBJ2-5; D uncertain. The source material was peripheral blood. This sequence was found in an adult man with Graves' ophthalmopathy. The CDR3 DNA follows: TGCAGTGCTAGAGCATCAACACAAGAGACCCAGTACTTC. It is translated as CSARASTQETQYF.